The 14 T cell receptor beta chains below were found in one sample sequenced in a study of beta chain features in type 1 diabetes. Study-wide results and caveats: When Type 1 diabetes patients were examined, their TCRB CDR3s proved moderately but significantly shorter in all four CD4+ subsets.

Their antigen targets remain unknown. Expressed TCRB transcripts were sequenced because the entire RNA isolate underwent reverse transcription. The assay was immunoSEQ multiplex PCR, and TCRdb's table has in-frame clones only and misses some. The sample lists around 46,000 clones; just under 45% were seen once. Material for sequencing was stem cell memory CD4+ T cells from blood. Every receptor here comes from a man aged 30-40 years with type 1 diabetes.

This clone was observed a handful of times. The chain has TRBV6-6 and TRBJ2-7; 11 nucleotides align to TRBD2. Trimming cost V 6 bases and J 6 bases; bases outside gene matches: 10. CDR1 and CDR2 (germline): MNHNY, SVGAGI (reference sequence). The length of the CDR3 is 15 residues. CDR3 region: CASRNVAGGPSEQYF. CDR3 DNA: TGTGCCAGCAGGAACGTAGCGGGAGGGCCCTCCGAGCAGTACTTC.

The chain recombines TRBV20-1 with TRBJ2-7, with D possibly TRBD1 on 5 matching bases. Trimming cost V 3 bases and J 4 bases, with 7 bases left between them. The CDR3 totals 11 residues. Per the germline V gene, CDR1 is DFQATT and CDR2 is SNEGSKA (reference sequence). The CDR3 here is CSARGQYEQYF. In DNA, the CDR3 is TGCAGTGCTAGGGGGCAGTACGAGCAGTACTTC.

Only a few counts were recorded for this clone. V is TRBV10-3 and J is TRBJ2-3, with 8 positions matching TRBD1. V lost 10 bases and J lost 2; bases outside the gene matches: 8. CDR3 length: 14 amino acids. In germline, CDR1 is ENHRY, CDR2 SYGVKD. Here the CDR3 reads CANSDRGITDTQYF. The CDR3 DNA reads as TGTGCCAACTCCGACAGGGGTATCACAGATACGCAGTATTTT.

This chain uses TRBV5-4 with TRBJ2-1, with D maybe TRBD2 (5 bases). The CDR3 covers 13 residues. Germline CDR1 and CDR2: SGHNT and YYREEE (reference sequence). V lost 2 bases to trimming and J lost 8 bases, with 11 bases between them. The CDR3 sequence: CASSFLGVDEQFF. The DNA of the CDR3 is TGTGCCAGCAGCTTTCTCGGGGTGGATGAGCAGTTCTTC.

The chain combines TRBV5-1 with TRBJ2-7, with D uncertain. This CDR3 comprises 17 residues. V lost 0 bases, J lost 3 bases, and 19 bases lay in between. The germline CDR1 and CDR2 sequences are SGHRS and YFSETQ. The CDR3 spells CASSLAASASLIYEQYF. CDR3 DNA sequence: TGCGCCAGCAGCTTGGCCGCGTCGGCATCACTAATCTACGAGCAGTACTTC. Filled out from reference TRBV5-1 and TRBJ2-7, the complete variable domain reads KAGVTQTPRYLIKTRGQQVTLSCSPISGHRSVSWYQQTPGQGLQFLFEYFSETQRNKGNFPGRFSGRQFSNSRSEMNVSTLELGDSALYLCASSLAASASLIYEQYFGPGTRLTVT.

This clone was counted only a few times. The chain has TRBV5-4 and TRBJ2-3; 8 nucleotides agree with TRBD2. With 5 bases clipped from V and 4 bases from J, the junction kept 6 bases outside the gene matches. The CDR3 has 14 amino acids. The germline V gene encodes CDR1 SGHNT and CDR2 YYREEE (reference sequence). The CDR3 protein is CASRKTGGPDTQYF. As DNA, the CDR3 is TGTGCCAGCAGAAAAACGGGAGGGCCAGATACGCAGTATTTT.

This clone was found a few times. The chain employs TRBV30 and TRBJ1-1, with D hard to call. Trimming stripped 5 bases from V and 5 bases from J, with 9 bases between. Germline V gene data show CDR1 as GTSNPN and CDR2 as SVGIG (reference sequence). The CDR3 loop spans 11 amino acids. The CDR3 DNA follows: TGTGCCTGGGAGGGTTCTACTGAAGCTTTCTTT. Residues: CAWEGSTEAFF. The complete variable domain, with remaining parts taken from reference TRBV30 and TRBJ1-1, reads SQTIHQWPATLVQPVGSPLSLECTVEGTSNPNLYWYRQAAGRGLQLLFYSVGIGQISSEVPQNLSASRPQDRQFILSSKKLLLSDSGFYLCAWEGSTEAFFGQGTRLTVV.

This sequence joins TRBV19 and TRBJ2-1; the match to TRBD2 covers 9 bases. Germline loops: CDR1 LNHDA, CDR2 SQIVND (reference sequence). The CDR3 is made up of 16 amino acids. V dropped 3 bases and J dropped 0; count of bases not matched to a gene: 3. CDR3 in amino acids: CASSIASGTSYNEQFF. For the CDR3, the DNA is TGTGCCAGTAGTATCGCTAGCGGGACCTCCTACAATGAGCAGTTCTTC.

V is TRBV28 and J is TRBJ1-5; tentative D call: TRBD1 (6 bases). Germline V gene sequence: CDR1 MDHEN, CDR2 SYDVKM. There are 15 residues in the CDR3. V gave up 6 bases and J gave up 6 bases, with 18 bases separating them. The CDR3 DNA follows: TGTGCCAGCAGATACACAGGGCGAGGGGGTCAGCCCCAGCATTTT. Translating it yields CASRYTGRGGQPQHF.

This clone was picked up a small number of times. The CDR3: CASSLDPSGRALREQFF. The CDR3 DNA is TGCGCCAGCAGCTTGGACCCTAGCGGGAGGGCACTCCGTGAGCAGTTCTTC. The chain carries TRBV5-1 and TRBJ2-1, with 12 nucleotides matching TRBD2. CDR3 length: 17 amino acids. Germline lookup yields CDR1 SGHRS and CDR2 YFSETQ. J gave up 9 bases and V 0 bases, and 10 bases lay outside the gene matches.

In its sample, this clone was seen a few times. DNA of the CDR3: TGTGCCAGCAGGGGAACCGGGACAGCTAGCACAGATACGCAGTATTTT. Residues: CASRGTGTASTDTQYF. The genes are TRBV28 and TRBJ2-3; 7 bases are a match to TRBD1. The CDR3 loop spans 16 amino acids. CDR1 is MDHEN, CDR2 SYDVKM, per germline. With 6 bases clipped from V and 0 bases from J, the junction kept 9 bases outside the gene matches.

In its sample, this clone was seen a few times. The chain is built from TRBV7-2 and TRBJ2-3; 7 bases fit TRBD2. Trimming at V came to 1 base and at J to 4 bases, leaving 2 bases not matched to a gene. CDR3 length: 14 residues. Germline CDR1 reads SGHTA; CDR2 reads FQGNSA. The CDR3 nucleotides read TGTGCCAGCAGCTTAGGTGGGAGGGCAGATACGCAGTATTTT. Protein: CASSLGGRADTQYF.

This rearrangement joins TRBV30 to TRBJ2-5, with TRBD2 matching 7 bases. Germline CDR1 GTSNPN, CDR2 SVGIG (reference sequence). The CDR3 runs to 14 residues. J gave up 5 bases and V 3 bases, and 9 bases lay outside the gene matches. As DNA, the CDR3 is TGTGCCTGGAGGGCTTGGGGGGGTTTTGAGACCCAGTACTTC. Translated: CAWRAWGGFETQYF.

The chain combines TRBV10-3 with TRBJ1-1; D gene uncertain. This CDR3 is 14 amino acids long. V was clipped by 3 bases and J by 8 bases, with 16 bases between them. Germline CDR1 is ENHRY and CDR2 is SYGVKD. The CDR3 DNA sequence: TGTGCCATCAGTGAAGCGATGTCGGAGAGGGAAGCTTTCTTT. Protein sequence: CAISEAMSEREAFF.